Given below is one T cell receptor (beta chain) in context. The data stem from a study of blood T cell repertoires in COVID-19. The CDR3 contains 15 residues. The germline V and J ends were trimmed by 3 bases and 1 base, with 12 bases remaining between them. CDR1 is MNHNS, CDR2 SASEGT, per germline. Data came from immunoSEQ multiplex PCR; TCRdb stores just in-frame clones and leaves some out. The data show 130,000 or so clones, about 89% seen once. This receptor was identified in a man between 50 and 59 years old with active or convalescent COVID-19. This chain links TRBV6-1 with TRBJ1-1, with D possibly matching TRBD1 (6 bases). The sample consisted of peripheral blood. The CDR3 sequence: CASSETPTGNTEAFF. For the CDR3, the DNA is TGTGCCAGCAGTGAGACCCCGACAGGGAACACTGAAGCTTTCTTT.